These T cell receptor beta chains were read from a single sample in a study of somatic mutations in cytotoxic T cells in rheumatoid arthritis. Clones were read by immunoSEQ multiplex PCR, and TCRdb kept only the in-frame ones, dropping some. The repertoire holds about 16,000 clones, with around 80% as singletons. Material: CD8+ T cells sorted from blood. Receptors originate from an adult with rheumatoid arthritis. CDR3s include the opening cysteine and the closing phenylalanine or tryptophan. D genes are given only for firm matches. Clone size, where shown, is once, few, many, or a class for clones that have expanded.

>NA|TRBJ2-5|TRBV2|NA|13
TGTGCCAGCACGGTCCGGATGTTGGAGACCCAGTACTTC
CASTVRMLETQYF
>NA|TRBJ1-1|TRBV27|NA|14
TGTGCCAGCAGCCAAACCCATTGGACGGTGGAAGCTTTCTTT
CASSQTHWTVEAFF
>NA|TRBJ1-2|TRBV13|few|12
TGTGCCAGCAGACTCCAGGGACATGGCTACACCTTC
CASRLQGHGYTF
>NA|TRBJ2-2|TRBV6-6|medium-sized|14
TGTGCCAGCAGTGGCCCGGGGGACACCGGGGAGCTGTTTTTT
CASSGPGDTGELFF
>NA|TRBJ1-4|TRBV9|NA|14
TGTGCCAGCAGCCCTGGTGGGGGGTCCGGAAAACTGTTTTTT
CASSPGGGSGKLFF
>TRBD1|TRBJ1-2|TRBV9|once|16
TGTGCCAGCAGCGGGCCCCGGGACAGGGGGCCCTATGGCTACACCTTC
CASSGPRDRGPYGYTF
>TRBD1|TRBJ2-3|TRBV4-2|NA|16
TGTGCCAGCAGCCAGGGGACAGGATCCAGCACAGATACGCAGTATTTT
CASSQGTGSSTDTQYF
>NA|TRBJ2-1|TRBV9|NA|16
TGTGCCAGCAGCGTAGCTGGGGGGGGCAATCTAAATGAGCAGTTCTTC
CASSVAGGGNLNEQFF
>NA|TRBJ2-7|TRBV7-9|NA|12
TGTGCCAGCAGCTACCCCGAGAACGAGCAGTACTTC
CASSYPENEQYF
>NA|TRBJ1-4|TRBV11-2|NA|16
TGTGCCAGCAGCCCGATGTCAGGGTTCGTTAATGAAAAACTGTTTTTT
CASSPMSGFVNEKLFF
>NA|TRBJ2-5|TRBV6-5|NA|13
TGTGCCAGCAGTTACAGCCCACGGGAGACCCAGTACTTC
CASSYSPRETQYF
>NA|TRBJ2-2|TRBV7-9|NA|11
TGTGCCAGCGAAGAGCTCGGGGAGCTGTTTTTT
CASEELGELFF
>NA|TRBJ2-3|TRBV11-1|NA|13
TGTGCCAGCAGGAAAACGGGTGCAGATACGCAGTATTTT
CASRKTGADTQYF
>NA|TRBJ1-2|TRBV10-3|NA|17
TGTGCCATCAGTGAAGGGGGACGAGGGGGGCCGCACTATGGCTACACCTTC
CAISEGGRGGPHYGYTF
>TRBD2|TRBJ2-3|TRBV5-8|NA|14
TGTGCCAGCAGCTTGGTCCCGGGAGGGGATACGCAGTATTTT
CASSLVPGGDTQYF
>NA|TRBJ2-7|TRBV19|NA|14
TGTGCCAGTAGTATAGCAGGGGTCTCCTACGAGCAGTACTTC
CASSIAGVSYEQYF
>NA|TRBJ2-4|TRBV7-9|few|15
TGTGCCAGCAGCTCCTCGGGACACGGAGAACGCATTCAGTACTTC
CASSSSGHGERIQYF
>NA|TRBJ2-1|TRBV7-6|NA|15
TGTGCCAGCAGCTGGATCCATTCTCCCGACAATGAGCAGTTCTTC
CASSWIHSPDNEQFF
>NA|TRBJ2-1|TRBV19|NA|15
TGTGCCAGTAGTGTCTCTTTCGCCGGTGGGAATGAGCAGTTCTTC
CASSVSFAGGNEQFF
>NA|TRBJ2-7|TRBV2|NA|11
TGTGCCAGCAGGAAGTTATACGAGCAGTACTTC
CASRKLYEQYF
>NA|TRBJ2-3|TRBV13|once|13
TGTGCCAGCAGCTTAAGCGACTTAGGTACGCAGTATTTT
CASSLSDLGTQYF
>TRBD1|TRBJ2-2|TRBV9|NA|15
TGTGCCAGCAGGACCGGGACAGGGGCCACCGGGGAGCTGTTTTTT
CASRTGTGATGELFF
>NA|TRBJ1-3|TRBV6-5|NA|10
TGTGCCAGCAGGGGCGACACCATATATTTT
CASRGDTIYF
>TRBD1|TRBJ2-7|TRBV18|NA|15
TGTGCCAGCTCACCACATAACAGGGGTTTTGCCGAGCAGTACTTC
CASSPHNRGFAEQYF
>TRBD2|TRBJ2-1|TRBV5-6|NA|16
TGTGCCAGCAGCTCGACTAGCGGTAGCTCCTACAATGAGCAGTTCTTC
CASSSTSGSSYNEQFF
>TRBD1|TRBJ1-4|TRBV6-5|NA|14
TGTGCCAGCAGTCCGACAGGGGCCGGGGAAAAACTGTTTTTT
CASSPTGAGEKLFF
>TRBD2|TRBJ2-3|TRBV7-3|NA|17
TGTGCCAGCAGCTTAACTTCTAGCGGGGGGCCAAGGGATACGCAGTATTTT
CASSLTSSGGPRDTQYF
>TRBD1|TRBJ1-2|TRBV13|NA|14
TGTGCCAGCAGCTTCGGACAGGGAGGCTATGGCTACACCTTC
CASSFGQGGYGYTF
>NA|TRBJ2-1|TRBV4-1|NA|14
TGCGCCAGCAGTCCTAAGGGCCCCGTCGGTGAGCAGTTCTTC
CASSPKGPVGEQFF
>NA|TRBJ1-3|TRBV7-6|NA|14
TGTGCCAGCGGTTTTGGGAATGTTGGAAACACCATATATTTT
CASGFGNVGNTIYF
>TRBD1|TRBJ1-1|TRBV10-1|NA|17
TGCGCCAGTCACCGGGACAGGGGAAGATATAGGAACACTGAAGCTTTCTTT
CASHRDRGRYRNTEAFF
>NA|TRBJ2-1|TRBV6-5|NA|13
TGTGCCAGCAGTTACGCCAAAAACAATGAGCAGTTCTTC
CASSYAKNNEQFF
>NA|TRBJ2-7|TRBV7-9|few|14
TGTGCCAGCAGCTTAGTACGCACCCCGTACGAGCAGTACTTC
CASSLVRTPYEQYF
>TRBD2|TRBJ2-5|TRBV11-2|once|15
TGTGCCAGCAGCTTATCGGCGGGGGACCAAGAGACCCAGTACTTC
CASSLSAGDQETQYF
>NA|TRBJ2-1|TRBV27|NA|12
TGTGCCAGCAGTCAGGGTTTCAATGAGCAGTTCTTC
CASSQGFNEQFF
>TRBD1|TRBJ1-1|TRBV19|NA|12
TGTGCCACGAGGACAGGGGGCACTGAAGCTTTCTTT
CATRTGGTEAFF
>TRBD1|TRBJ2-7|TRBV27|NA|13
TGTGCCAGCAGTTTTGACAGGGCCTACGAGCAGTACTTC
CASSFDRAYEQYF
>NA|TRBJ1-4|TRBV27|NA|15
TGTGCCAGCAGTTCCCGGGACGGGCGGTATGAAAAACTGTTTTTT
CASSSRDGRYEKLFF
>NA|TRBJ1-4|TRBV6-5|NA|13
TGTGCCAGCAGCCCACGGCCCGATGAAAAACTGTTTTTT
CASSPRPDEKLFF
>NA|TRBJ1-6|TRBV5-1|NA|18
TGCGCCAGCAGCTTGACTCTCCCTACCAAGACGGGGAATTCACCCCTCCACTTT
CASSLTLPTKTGNSPLHF
>NA|TRBJ2-2|TRBV5-6|NA|16
TGTGCCAGCAGCCCGCGGTGGGGGCCGGGCACCGGGGAGCTGTTTTTT
CASSPRWGPGTGELFF
>NA|TRBJ2-3|TRBV7-9|NA|13
TGTGCCTCCCGGACAGCCCGACCGGATACGCAGTATTTT
CASRTARPDTQYF
>NA|TRBJ1-2|TRBV7-9|NA|15
TGTGCCAGCAGCCCTCCCCAACAGGAGATATATGGCTACACCTTC
CASSPPQQEIYGYTF
>NA|TRBJ2-7|TRBV7-9|NA|16
TGTGCCAGCAGTTTTATGTTGGGGGCTGGGGCCTACGAGCAGTACTTC
CASSFMLGAGAYEQYF
>NA|TRBJ2-7|TRBV4-1|NA|15
TGCGCCAGCAGCCAAGCCTTCGGGGCAGACTACGAGCAGTACTTC
CASSQAFGADYEQYF
>NA|TRBJ2-7|TRBV6-1|few|16
TGTGCCAGCAGTGAAGCACCCGGGTCGAGCTCCTACGAGCAGTACTTC
CASSEAPGSSSYEQYF
>TRBD1|TRBJ2-7|TRBV5-1|NA|15
TGCGCCAGCAGCTTGGGGACAGGGGAATTTAACGAGCAGTACTTC
CASSLGTGEFNEQYF
>NA|TRBJ2-7|TRBV27|NA|14
TGTGCCAGCAGTTTGGCCTTGAGCTCCTACGAGCAGTACTTC
CASSLALSSYEQYF
>NA|TRBJ2-1|TRBV7-9|NA|12
TGTGCCAGCAGCTCCCGGGGCAATGAGCAGTTCTTC
CASSSRGNEQFF
>TRBD1|TRBJ1-2|TRBV6-5|NA|14
TGTGCCAGCAGTCAGAGGGGGCGGGGGGGCGGCTACACCTTC
CASSQRGRGGGYTF
>NA|TRBJ2-3|TRBV9|NA|14
TGTGCCAGCAGCCCTCCGGACGCTAGGGATACGCAGTATTTT
CASSPPDARDTQYF
>NA|TRBJ1-4|TRBV30|NA|12
TGTGCCTGGAGTGAAGCAGGGGAAAAACTGTTTTTT
CAWSEAGEKLFF
>TRBD1|TRBJ1-2|TRBV27|NA|20
TGTGCCAGCAGTTCCGGCCGGGACAGGGGGCGAAGAGAGAAGGGCTATGGCTACACCTTC
CASSSGRDRGRREKGYGYTF
>NA|TRBJ2-1|TRBV30|NA|19
TGTGCCTGGAGTGTAGGTCGGCGGGTCCGAGACTTCTCCTACAATGAGCAGTTCTTC
CAWSVGRRVRDFSYNEQFF